This record concerns one TCR beta chain sequence. Its specific antigen is unknown. The record has no base qualities; no much larger clone is one base away. A case-control design nested within a healthcare worker cohort in London, UK, was used, with weekly nasopharyngeal swab PCR tests and blood sampling performed. Healthcare workers were enrolled in the week of the UK lockdown, from 23 to 31 March 2020, and were followed every week for up to about 16 weeks. The record originates from a study of early T cells in non-severe SARS-CoV-2 infection (dated by TCRdb to about 2021). About the full investigation: TCR sequencing used bulk RNA from unsorted whole blood, so alpha and beta chains could not be paired.

Library prep was done by 5' RACE. Reads for this sample came from a NextSeq 500. Unique molecular identifiers were attached to individual cDNA molecules in the TCR library protocol so that sequencing error and PCR bias could be corrected. Sequencing covered both TCR alpha and beta chains, and within each sample the abundances of alpha and beta sequences were tightly co-correlated. Per the authors' processing: V gene, J gene and CDR3 annotation of TCR sequences was performed with Decombinator V4. Expanded TCRs were defined as changing significantly between any two time points under a Poisson model with p below 0.0001. TCR abundances were normalised to the total number of TCRs sequenced in each sample and reported as counts per million. VDJdb, accessed 1 November 2021, was searched for CMV, EBV and SARS-CoV-2 annotated TCRs, with TCRs annotated for multiple antigens excluded. Using fastp trimming at Q25 and MiXCR clonotype assembly, TCRdb reanalyzed the public sequencing data and kept in-frame beta chains. Entries that share a CDR3 protein sequence are merged under the most common genes and DNA. The V and J calls were not made by the authors but by TCRdb's processing. The sample records around 34,000 distinct CDR3 sequences, about 4.5% of which are singletons. Of the sample, about 16% falls within the top ten clones.

Study-wide findings and limitations: VDJdb matching was skewed toward anti-spike CD8 responses, so virus-specific expansions were likely underestimated and private and CD4 specificities were missed.

The sequencing sample was made of whole blood. The receptor was derived from an adult who was a healthcare worker with PCR-confirmed SARS-CoV-2 infection or an uninfected control (not recorded which).

At the DNA level, the sequence is TGTGCCAGCAGTGAAACCCTCCGGGGGGGCGCAGAGCAGTTCTTC. Its protein product is CASSETLRGGAEQFF. This chain joins TRBV2 to TRBJ2-1; TRBD2 matches 8 bases in the middle. V loses 2 bases at its end and J loses 10 bases; junction bases beyond the gene matches: 10. Inclusive of the bounding cysteine and phenylalanine, the CDR3 is 15 residues long. Just the 45-base CDR3 DNA is kept, in frame starting at base 1. CDR1 and CDR2, looked up from the germline V gene, are SNHLY and FYNNEI. This CDR3, with the reference TRBV2 and TRBJ2-1 proteins standing in past its ends, gives the full variable domain EPEVTQTPSHQVTQMGQEVILRCVPISNHLYFYWYRQILGQKVEFLVSFYNNEISEKSEIFDDQFSVERPDGSNFTLKIRSTKLEDSAMYFCASSETLRGGAEQFFGPGTRLTVL.